Given below is one T cell receptor beta chain in context. Assay used: immunoSEQ multiplex PCR; TCRdb lists only in-frame clones, some missing. In the table there are around 7,400 clones, about four fifths of which are singletons. The data originate from a study of control samples from healthy donors and cancer patients. Looked up from germline, CDR1 is SGDLS and CDR2 is YYNGEE. V gave up 0 bases and J gave up 1 base, with 17 bases separating them. CDR3 length: 18 residues. The rearrangement uses TRBV9 and TRBJ2-1, with D perhaps being TRBD1 or TRBD2 (6 bases each). Sequencing used PBMCs. The receptor was isolated from a man in his 70s with lung cancer. The CDR3 DNA follows: TGTGCCAGCAGCGTAGGCAGGGGTTTTCGGGAGTCCTACAATGAGCAGTTCTTC. Translated, it gives CASSVGRGFRESYNEQFF. Looking up the rest from reference TRBV9 and TRBJ2-1 gives the full variable domain: DSGVTQTPKHLITATGQRVTLRCSPRSGDLSVYWYQQSLDQGLQFLIQYYNGEERAKGNILERFSAQQFPDLHSELNLSSLELGDSALYFCASSVGRGFRESYNEQFFGPGTRLTVL.